The entry below gives a single TCR beta chain sequence along with its context. The repertoire was sequenced with immunoSEQ multiplex PCR; TCRdb's copy has only in-frame clones and lacks some. Of tens of thousands of clones listed, 65% to 85% are singletons. The data stem from a study of control samples from healthy donors and cancer patients. This CDR3 is built from 14 residues. Germline CDR1 reads MNHEY; CDR2 reads SVGAGI. Trimming removed 6 bases from V and 2 bases from J, with 14 bases in between. The receptor comes from a man in his sixties or seventies with lung cancer. This chain connects TRBV6-5 to TRBJ2-7, with D perhaps matching TRBD1 (7 bases). Sequenced input: PBMCs. In DNA form, the CDR3 reads TGTGCCAGCAGGAAGGCAGGGGGGACCTACGAGCAGTACTTC. Protein sequence: CASRKAGGTYEQYF.